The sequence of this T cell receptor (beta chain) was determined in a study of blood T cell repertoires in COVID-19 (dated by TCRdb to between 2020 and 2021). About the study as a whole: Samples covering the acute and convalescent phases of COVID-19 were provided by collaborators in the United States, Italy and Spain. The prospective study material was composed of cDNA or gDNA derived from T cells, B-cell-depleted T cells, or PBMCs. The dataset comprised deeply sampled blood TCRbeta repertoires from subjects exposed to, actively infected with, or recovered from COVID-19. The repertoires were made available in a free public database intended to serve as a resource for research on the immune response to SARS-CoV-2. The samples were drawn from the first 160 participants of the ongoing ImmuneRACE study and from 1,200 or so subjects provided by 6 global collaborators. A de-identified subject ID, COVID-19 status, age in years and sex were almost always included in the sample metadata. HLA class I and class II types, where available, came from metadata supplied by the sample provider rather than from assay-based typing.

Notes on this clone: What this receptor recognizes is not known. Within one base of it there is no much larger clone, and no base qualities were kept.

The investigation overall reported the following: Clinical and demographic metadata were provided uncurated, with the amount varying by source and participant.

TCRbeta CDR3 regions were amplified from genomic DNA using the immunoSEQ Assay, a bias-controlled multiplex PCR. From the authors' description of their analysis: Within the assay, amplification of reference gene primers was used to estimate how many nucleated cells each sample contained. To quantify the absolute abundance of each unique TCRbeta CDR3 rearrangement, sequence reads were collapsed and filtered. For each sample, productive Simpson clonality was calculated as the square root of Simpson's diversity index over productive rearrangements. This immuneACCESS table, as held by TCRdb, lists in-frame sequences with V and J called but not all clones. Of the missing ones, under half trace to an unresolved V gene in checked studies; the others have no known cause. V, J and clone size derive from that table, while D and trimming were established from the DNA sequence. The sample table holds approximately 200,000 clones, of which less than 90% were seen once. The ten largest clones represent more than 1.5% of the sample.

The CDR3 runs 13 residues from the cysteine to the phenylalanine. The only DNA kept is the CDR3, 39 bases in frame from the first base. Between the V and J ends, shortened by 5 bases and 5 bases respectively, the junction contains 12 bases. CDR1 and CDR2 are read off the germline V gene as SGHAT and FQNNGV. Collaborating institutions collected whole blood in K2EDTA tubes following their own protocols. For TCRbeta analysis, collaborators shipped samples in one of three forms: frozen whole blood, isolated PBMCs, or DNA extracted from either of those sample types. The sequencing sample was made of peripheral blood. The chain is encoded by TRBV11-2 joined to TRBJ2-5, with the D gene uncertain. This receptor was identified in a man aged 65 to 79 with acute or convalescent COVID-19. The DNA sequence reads TGTGCCAGCAGCCCGGGTTTCAAGGAGACCCAGTACTTC. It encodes CASSPGFKETQYF.